Presented here are 22 T cell receptor beta chains from one specimen sequenced in a study of blood T cell repertoires in COVID-19. Repertoires were generated with immunoSEQ multiplex PCR, while TCRdb's copy carries only in-frame clones and drops some. The sample carries under 250,000 clones, about four fifths recorded once. Sequenced input: peripheral blood. The receptors come from a man aged 45-60 years with acute or convalescent COVID-19.

This clone was found a few times. This chain connects TRBV12-3 or TRBV12-4 to TRBJ2-5, with a tentative D call TRBD2 (5 bases). V lost 8 bases to trimming and J lost 5 bases, with 15 bases between them. This CDR3 is built from 13 residues. The CDR3 region is CASGLGSGETQYF. DNA of the CDR3: TGTGCCAGCGGGCTGGGGTCGGGGGAGACCCAGTACTTC.

DNA of the CDR3: TGTGCCAGCAGTGACCAGTTCTACAGGGAATCGAACACCGGGGAGCTGTTTTTT. Its translation is CASSDQFYRESNTGELFF. The V gene is TRBV6-4, the J gene TRBJ2-2; D is perhaps TRBD1 (6 bases). The V gene lost 2 bases and the J gene lost 0 bases, with 16 bases spanning the gap. The CDR3 runs to 18 residues. CDR1 is MRHNA and CDR2 is SNTAGT in the germline V gene.

This clone was seen once. The rearrangement links TRBV2 to TRBJ2-1; 14 positions match TRBD2. Germline CDR1 SNHLY, CDR2 FYNNEI. The J segment lost 1 base and the V segment lost 6 bases, leaving 8 bases of the junction unmatched. The CDR3 is 18 residues long. CDR3 amino acids: CASSLDGTSGSSYNEQFF. For the CDR3, the DNA is TGTGCCAGCAGCCTAGATGGGACTAGCGGGAGTTCCTACAATGAGCAGTTCTTC.

This clone was observed a few times. This rearrangement joins TRBV3-1 (or the pseudogene TRBV3-2) to TRBJ2-2; 9 bases agree with TRBD2. V lost 8 bases to trimming and J lost 3 bases; unmatched junction nucleotides: 13. Germline CDR1 reads LGHDT; CDR2 reads YNNKEL (reference sequence). CDR3 size: 17 residues. CDR3 DNA sequence: TGTGCCAGCGGGACTGCGGGGGGGCCCGGTGACACCGGGGAGCTGTTTTTT. It translates to CASGTAGGPGDTGELFF.

This rearrangement joins TRBV10-1 to TRBJ2-7, with D tentatively TRBD2 (5 bases). The CDR3 is 13 amino acids. Trimming left V 0 bases short and J 4 bases short, with 7 bases between. CDR1 and CDR2 (germline): WNHNN, SYGVQD (reference sequence). CDR3 sequence: CASSESGLYEQYF. CDR3 nucleotides: TGCGCCAGCAGTGAGTCTGGACTGTACGAGCAGTACTTC.

The chain employs TRBV20-1 and TRBJ2-1; 11 nucleotides agree with TRBD2. The V gene's germline CDR1 is DFQATT and CDR2 SNEGSKA (reference sequence). This CDR3 region has 15 residues. V shed 3 bases, J shed 6 bases, and the junction held 7 bases outside the gene matches. The CDR3 coding sequence is TGCAGTGCTAGTTATAGCGGGGGGGCTGGCAATGAGCAGTTCTTC. It is translated as CSASYSGGAGNEQFF.

The chain recombines TRBV28 with TRBJ2-5, with D possibly matching TRBD2 (6 bases). Trimming removed 6 bases from V and 1 base from J, with 9 bases in between. Germline lookup yields CDR1 MDHEN and CDR2 SYDVKM. The CDR3 totals 13 residues. The CDR3 reads CASRGTFQETQYF. Here the CDR3 DNA reads TGTGCCAGCAGGGGGACTTTCCAAGAGACCCAGTACTTC.

Notes on this clone: At the DNA level, this CDR3 is encoded by other sequences in the same sample as well. The V call is TRBV18, the J call TRBJ1-2; 9 bases align to TRBD1. The CDR3 is 14 residues long. V was pared by 4 bases and J by 3 bases, with 3 bases of the junction left unmatched. The germline gives CDR1 KGHSH, CDR2 LQKENI. CDR3 in DNA: TGTGCCAGCTCACGAAGGACAGGGGACTATGGCTACACCTTC. Protein product: CASSRRTGDYGYTF.

The rearrangement uses TRBV11-3 and TRBJ1-5; D gene uncertain. This CDR3 is built from 15 residues. The germline V gene encodes CDR1 SGHNT and CDR2 YENEEA. Trimming stripped 1 base from V and 3 bases from J, with 10 bases between. The CDR3 region is CASSLGGGINQPQHF. The CDR3 region has the DNA TGTGCCAGCAGCTTAGGAGGCGGAATCAATCAGCCCCAGCATTTT.

V is TRBV11-2 and J is TRBJ2-3, with 8 bases lining up with TRBD1. V was pared by 5 bases and J by 4 bases, with 5 bases of the junction left unmatched. Germline CDR1 reads SGHAT; CDR2 reads FQNNGV. CDR3 length equals 14 residues. CDR3 sequence reads: CASSPKTGADTQYF. The DNA for the CDR3 is TGTGCCAGCAGCCCAAAGACAGGGGCAGATACGCAGTATTTT.

Remarks on this clone: The germline gene is not matched at one end of the junction; a read error may be the cause. The CDR3 bases are TGCAGTGCTAGAGGGGGGGTAGCCTTCTTC. Its translation is CSARGGVAFF. The gene calls are TRBV20-1 and TRBJ1-2; a weak D match, TRBD1 (5 bases). There are 10 residues in the CDR3. CDR1 is DFQATT, CDR2 SNEGSKA, per germline (reference sequence).

This clone was counted a few times. This chain uses TRBV29-1 with TRBJ1-5, with D perhaps TRBD1 (6 bases). V lost 6 bases and J lost 2, with 14 bases in between. Per germline, CDR1 SQVTM and CDR2 ANQGSEA. This CDR3 region has 14 residues. CDR3 protein: CSVGAGEGNQPQHF. CDR3 DNA: TGCAGCGTGGGGGCAGGGGAAGGCAATCAGCCCCAGCATTTT.

J is TRBJ2-3 and V is TRBV2; maybe TRBD2 (6 bases). CDR3 length: 15 amino acids. Germline V gene sequence: CDR1 SNHLY, CDR2 FYNNEI. Between the trimmed V and J ends, which lost 4 bases and 2 bases, there was a span of 13 bases. CDR3 amino acids: CASSGAGLFTDTQYF. CDR3 bases: TGTGCCAGCAGTGGGGCGGGACTGTTCACAGATACGCAGTATTTT.

The rearrangement uses TRBV9 and TRBJ2-2, with D perhaps TRBD2 (6 bases). The V end lost 2 bases, the J end lost 4 bases, and 12 bases lay between the germline ends. This CDR3 contains 15 residues. The germline V gene encodes CDR1 SGDLS and CDR2 YYNGEE. CDR3 sequence: CASSVVGGGTGELFF. CDR3 coding DNA: TGTGCCAGCAGCGTGGTGGGGGGAGGCACCGGGGAGCTGTTTTTT. Full variable domain (outside the CDR3, taken from reference TRBV9 and TRBJ2-2): DSGVTQTPKHLITATGQRVTLRCSPRSGDLSVYWYQQSLDQGLQFLIQYYNGEERAKGNILERFSAQQFPDLHSELNLSSLELGDSALYFCASSVVGGGTGELFFGEGSRLTVL.

This chain links TRBV20-1 with TRBJ1-1; TRBD1 aligns across 7 bases. CDR3 length: 11 amino acids. Germline trimming cut 6 bases from V and 9 bases from J; bases unmatched to any gene: 7. CDR1 and CDR2 (germline): DFQATT, SNEGSKA (reference sequence). Written as DNA, the CDR3 is TGCAGTGCAACACCGGGACAGAAAGCTTTCTTT. Its translation: CSATPGQKAFF.

The CDR3 DNA sequence: TGTGCCAGTCAGGGGAGCTCCTATAATTCACCCCTCCACTTT. This codes for CASQGSSYNSPLHF. The rearrangement links TRBV28 to TRBJ1-6; a weak D match, TRBD1 (6 bases). The CDR3 totals 14 residues. Germline V CDR1 and CDR2: MDHEN, SYDVKM. V was cut by 9 bases and J by 0 bases, with 9 bases left in between.

The chain combines TRBV3-1 (or the pseudogene TRBV3-2) with TRBJ2-7; TRBD2 agrees at 11 bases. The V segment lost 3 bases and the J segment 3 bases; nucleotides outside the gene matches: 13. Germline CDR1 reads LGHDT; CDR2 reads YNNKEL (reference sequence). This CDR3 has 18 amino acids. The CDR3 DNA sequence: TGTGCCAGCAGCCAGGTCGGACTAGCGGGCAAATCGAACTACGAGCAGTACTTC. Protein: CASSQVGLAGKSNYEQYF.

The chain combines TRBV9 with TRBJ1-3, with a tentative D call TRBD1 (6 bases). CDR3 length: 14 amino acids. Germline CDR1 is SGDLS and CDR2 is YYNGEE. V was shortened by 5 bases and J by 4 bases, with 13 bases between the two germline ends. CDR3 sequence: CASSASDRGNTIYF. DNA of the CDR3: TGTGCCAGCAGTGCTTCGGACAGAGGAAACACCATATATTTT.

V is TRBV9 and J is TRBJ2-1, with a weak D call TRBD2 (6 bases). CDR1 and CDR2 (germline): SGDLS, YYNGEE. V gave up 0 bases and J gave up 3 bases, with 10 bases separating them. The CDR3 covers 15 residues. In nucleotides, the CDR3 is TGTGCCAGCAGCGTAGGGAGGGAGCGCTACAATGAGCAGTTCTTC. Translation gives CASSVGRERYNEQFF.

V gene TRBV6-1 combines with J gene TRBJ1-1; no clear D. CDR1 and CDR2 from the germline V gene are MNHNS and SASEGT. Trimming took 5 bases from V and 6 from J, leaving 19 bases between them. This CDR3 is built from 15 residues. DNA of the CDR3: TGTGCCAGCAGTTCCTATTCCGGGGAGGATGCTGAAGCTTTCTTT. Protein: CASSSYSGEDAEAFF.

Of note for this clone: The sample holds other DNA sequences that translate to the same CDR3. The V call is TRBV20-1, the J call TRBJ1-1, with a possible D match to TRBD1 (5 bases). The germline gives CDR1 DFQATT, CDR2 SNEGSKA (reference sequence). V shed 5 bases and J shed 1 base, with 5 bases lying between them. The CDR3 consists of 11 residues. The CDR3 sequence is CSAQGNTEAFF. CDR3 in DNA: TGCAGTGCTCAGGGGAACACTGAAGCTTTCTTT.

The chain employs TRBV7-8 and TRBJ2-2; D unresolved. This CDR3 comprises 13 residues. V was clipped by 2 bases and J by 6 bases, with 7 bases between them. Looked up from germline, CDR1 is SGHVS and CDR2 is FQNEAQ. As DNA, the CDR3 is TGTGCCAGCAGCTTACTTCGTCCCGGGGAGCTGTTTTTT. Its translation: CASSLLRPGELFF.